The source of this T cell receptor (beta chain) is a study of regulatory T cells in long-lasting Graves disease. Notes on the study in general: Peripheral blood, not thyroid tissue, was the sole material studied.

V was trimmed by 0 bases and J by 0 bases, leaving 19 bases between them. The V gene's germline CDR1 is SGHRS and CDR2 YFSETQ. This CDR3 contains 20 residues. Assembly of TCR beta libraries relied on iRepertoire HTBI primers together with Arm-PCR of CDR3 regions. TCRdb called the multiplex PCR reads again in MiXCR, with one record for every CDR3 protein. Among a few hundred thousand distinct CDR3 sequences listed, about 25% were seen once. Time point in this sample: persistent/refractory GD, antithyroid drugs over 5 years with positive TRAb. Construction of the TCR library relied on RNA isolated from PBMCs. Remarks on this clonotype: What it recognizes is unknown.

The sequenced sample was peripheral blood mononuclear cells (PBMCs), obtained when the disease was refractory, from a patient treated with antithyroid drugs. The chain employs TRBV5-1 and TRBJ1-6; D ambiguous. The sequence derives from a female donor with Graves disease. The CDR3 loop is CASSLGLVGTDSSYNSPLHF. The CDR3 DNA sequence: TGCGCCAGCAGCTTGGGCTTGGTGGGAACGGATAGCTCCTATAATTCACCCCTCCACTTT.